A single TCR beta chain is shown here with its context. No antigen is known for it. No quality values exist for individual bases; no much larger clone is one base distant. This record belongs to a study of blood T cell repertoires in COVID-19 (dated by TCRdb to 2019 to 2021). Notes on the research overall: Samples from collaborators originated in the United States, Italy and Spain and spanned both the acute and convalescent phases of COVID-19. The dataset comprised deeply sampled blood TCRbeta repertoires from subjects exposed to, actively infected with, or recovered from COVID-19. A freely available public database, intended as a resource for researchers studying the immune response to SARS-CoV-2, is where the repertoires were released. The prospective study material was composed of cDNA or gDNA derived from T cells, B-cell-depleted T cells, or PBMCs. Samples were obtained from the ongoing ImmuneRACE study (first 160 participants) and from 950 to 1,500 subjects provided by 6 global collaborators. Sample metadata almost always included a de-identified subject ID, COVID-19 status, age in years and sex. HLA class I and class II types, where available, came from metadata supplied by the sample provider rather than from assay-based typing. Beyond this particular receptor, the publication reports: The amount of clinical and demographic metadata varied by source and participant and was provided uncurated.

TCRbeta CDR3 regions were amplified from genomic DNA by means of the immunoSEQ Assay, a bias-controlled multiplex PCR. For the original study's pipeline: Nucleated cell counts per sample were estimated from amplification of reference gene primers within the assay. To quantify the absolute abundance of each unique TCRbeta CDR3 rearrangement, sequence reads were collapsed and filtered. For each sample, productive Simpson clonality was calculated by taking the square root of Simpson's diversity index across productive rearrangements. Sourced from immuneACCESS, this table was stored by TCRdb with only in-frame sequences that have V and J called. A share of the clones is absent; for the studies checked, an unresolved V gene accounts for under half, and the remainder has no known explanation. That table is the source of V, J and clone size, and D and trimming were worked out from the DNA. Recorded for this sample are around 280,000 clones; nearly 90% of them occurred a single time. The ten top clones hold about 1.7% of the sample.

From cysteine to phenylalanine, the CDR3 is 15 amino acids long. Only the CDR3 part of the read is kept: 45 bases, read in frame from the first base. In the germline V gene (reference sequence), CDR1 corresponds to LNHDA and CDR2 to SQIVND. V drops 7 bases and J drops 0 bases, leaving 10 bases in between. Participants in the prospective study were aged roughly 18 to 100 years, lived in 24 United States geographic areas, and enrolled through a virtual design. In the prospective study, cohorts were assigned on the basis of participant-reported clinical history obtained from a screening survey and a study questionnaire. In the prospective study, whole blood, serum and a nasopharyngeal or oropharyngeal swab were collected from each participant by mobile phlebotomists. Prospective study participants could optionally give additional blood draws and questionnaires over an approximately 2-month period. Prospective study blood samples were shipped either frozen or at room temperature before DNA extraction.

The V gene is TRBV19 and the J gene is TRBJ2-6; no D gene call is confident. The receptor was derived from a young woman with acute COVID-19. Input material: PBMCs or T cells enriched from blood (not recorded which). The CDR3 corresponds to CASKRLGSGANVLTF. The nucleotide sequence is TGTGCCAGTAAGAGGTTGGGCTCTGGGGCCAACGTCCTGACTTTC.